The 7 T cell receptor beta chains given below trace back to one sample, sequenced in a study of T cells after yellow fever vaccination. TCRdb passed the 5' RACE reads through MiXCR, listing each CDR3 protein once. Seen here are about 300,000 distinct CDR3 sequences, approximately 10% observed once, and the top ten hold 3% to 3.5%. The specimen was CD4+ T cells sorted from PBMCs, collected 5 days after the yellow fever booster vaccination. These receptors originate from a man younger than 35 who received the YFV17D yellow fever vaccine.

The chain links TRBV20-1 to TRBJ2-5; D is possibly TRBD1 (5 bases). The V end was cut by 6 bases, the J end by 5 bases, with 16 bases between. This CDR3 is built from 13 residues. Looked up from germline, CDR1 is DFQATT and CDR2 is SNEGSKA (reference sequence). CDR3 in DNA: TGCAGTGCCATAGACAGCTCTCCGGAGACCCAGTACTTC. Translated, it gives CSAIDSSPETQYF.

This chain uses TRBV20-1 with TRBJ1-2; weak D call: TRBD1 (5 bases). V was pared by 3 bases and J by 2 bases, with 16 bases between. Germline V gene sequence: CDR1 DFQATT, CDR2 SNEGSKA (reference sequence). CDR3 length equals 15 residues. The CDR3 bases are TGCAGTGCTAGGGAATATTTTGGGGCGAACTATGGCTACACCTTC. Amino acids: CSAREYFGANYGYTF.

This rearrangement joins TRBV10-3 to TRBJ2-7, with D perhaps matching TRBD1 (5 bases). V shed 6 bases and J shed 2 bases, with 20 bases lying between them. The CDR3 is made up of 16 amino acids. Germline values: CDR1 ENHRY, CDR2 SYGVKD. This CDR3 reads CAISPDRTRRTYEQYF. CDR3 DNA: TGTGCCATCAGCCCTGATCGGACAAGAAGGACCTACGAGCAGTACTTC.

This clonotype showed up just a few times. V usage is TRBV2 and J usage is TRBJ2-3; D call uncertain. V lost 1 base to trimming and J lost 5 bases, with 10 bases between them. Germline V gene data show CDR1 as SNHLY and CDR2 as FYNNEI. The CDR3 is 14 residues long. CDR3 amino acids: CASSEDSSGDTQYF. CDR3 DNA: TGTGCCAGCAGTGAAGACTCATCCGGAGATACGCAGTATTTT.

This clonotype was seen only a few times. This rearrangement joins TRBV5-1 to TRBJ2-1, with D unresolved. Per the germline V gene, CDR1 is SGHRS and CDR2 is YFSETQ. This CDR3 is built from 17 residues. The germline V and J ends were trimmed by 4 bases and 2 bases, with 19 bases remaining between them. The CDR3 loop is CASSLPTDGGPYNEQFF. CDR3 bases: TGCGCCAGCAGCCTGCCGACGGACGGCGGCCCCTACAATGAGCAGTTCTTC.

This rearrangement joins TRBV29-1 to TRBJ1-2, with D unclear. CDR1 and CDR2 (germline): SQVTM, ANQGSEA. This CDR3 comprises 17 residues. Trimming pared 3 bases from V and 6 bases from J, leaving 26 bases between. CDR3 loop: CSVDENPSLMMWNGYTF. CDR3 coding DNA: TGCAGCGTTGATGAAAACCCGAGTCTTATGATGTGGAATGGCTACACCTTC. The full variable domain, its missing parts supplied by reference TRBV29-1 and TRBJ1-2, is SAVISQKPSRDICQRGTSLTIQCQVDSQVTMMFWYRQQPGQSLTLIATANQGSEATYESGFVIDKFPISRPNLTFSTLTVSNMSPEDSSIYLCSVDENPSLMMWNGYTFGSGTRLTVV.

This clonotype was counted only a few times. V usage is TRBV10-3 and J usage is TRBJ2-7; D is perhaps TRBD1 (5 bases). The CDR3 loop spans 14 amino acids. Looked up from germline, CDR1 is ENHRY and CDR2 is SYGVKD. V was clipped by 0 bases and J by 6 bases, with 12 bases between them. CDR3: CAISESAGSGEQYF. CDR3 sequence (DNA): TGTGCCATCAGTGAGTCGGCAGGGTCGGGCGAGCAGTACTTC.